Detailed here is one T cell receptor (beta chain). V lost 5 bases, J lost 1 base, and 13 bases stayed unmatched. CDR3 length equals 18 residues. CDR1 is MDHEN and CDR2 is SYDVKM in the germline V gene. This entry comes from a study of T cell changes during pregnancy in multiple sclerosis. Repertoires were generated with immunoSEQ multiplex PCR, while TCRdb's copy carries only in-frame clones and drops some. Here the sample spans about 54,000 clones, about 90% being singletons. The sample here was peripheral blood, taken after pregnancy. The TCR was taken from a female donor in good health, enrolled as a control in a pregnancy study. This chain joins TRBV28 and TRBJ2-2; 7 bases map to TRBD1. The CDR3 is CASSPRQGGALNTGELFF. Written as DNA, the CDR3 is TGTGCCAGCAGTCCCCGACAGGGTGGGGCCCTGAACACCGGGGAGCTGTTTTTT.